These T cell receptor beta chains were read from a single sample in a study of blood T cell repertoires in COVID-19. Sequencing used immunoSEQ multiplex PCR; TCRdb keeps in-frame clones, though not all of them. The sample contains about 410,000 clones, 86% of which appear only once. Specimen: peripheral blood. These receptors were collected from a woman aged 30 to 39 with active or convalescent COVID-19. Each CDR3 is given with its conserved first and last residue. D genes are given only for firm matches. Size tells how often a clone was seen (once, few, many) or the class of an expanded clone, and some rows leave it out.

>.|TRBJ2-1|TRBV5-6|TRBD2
TGTGCCAGCAGAGGACTAGCGGGGGGATACAATGAGCAGTTCTTC
CASRGLAGGYNEQFF
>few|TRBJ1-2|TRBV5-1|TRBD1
TGCGCCAGCAGCGCGGACAGGGGGTATGGCTACACCTTC
CASSADRGYGYTF
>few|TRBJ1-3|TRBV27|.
TGTGCCAGCAGCGGACAGCCTTCTGGAAACACCATATATTTT
CASSGQPSGNTIYF
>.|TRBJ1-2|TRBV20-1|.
TGCAGTGCTAGTTTTCCCCGGGACTTTGGGTATGGCTACACCTTC
CSASFPRDFGYGYTF
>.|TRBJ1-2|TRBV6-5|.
TGTGCCAGCGGAGGGGCAGGTCATGGCTACACCTTC
CASGGAGHGYTF
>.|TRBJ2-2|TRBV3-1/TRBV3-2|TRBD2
TGTGCCAGCAGCGCGCGGACTAGCGCGAACACCGGGGAGCTGTTTTTT
CASSARTSANTGELFF
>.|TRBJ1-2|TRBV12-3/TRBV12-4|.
TGTGCCAGCAGTTTTGGGGGCCGGGATGGCTACACCTTC
CASSFGGRDGYTF
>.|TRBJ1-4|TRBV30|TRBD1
TGTGCCTGGAGTAAGGGGGACAGCCCTGAAAAACTGTTTTTT
CAWSKGDSPEKLFF
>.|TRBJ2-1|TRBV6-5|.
TGTGCCAGCACCCAGGGTGTGTATAGTGAGCAGTTCTTC
CASTQGVYSEQFF
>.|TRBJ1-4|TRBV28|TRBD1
TGTGCCAGCAGTTTTGTCCAGGGGGCAGGAAACCCCTCGGGGAATGAAAAACTGTTTTTT
CASSFVQGAGNPSGNEKLFF
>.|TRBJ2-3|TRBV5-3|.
TGTGCCAGAAGCTTGTGGGAGGTGGGAGTAACAGATACGCAGTATTTT
CARSLWEVGVTDTQYF
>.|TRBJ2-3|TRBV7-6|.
TGTGCCAGCAGCTTTGTATTAGCGGGCACAGATACGCAGTATTTT
CASSFVLAGTDTQYF
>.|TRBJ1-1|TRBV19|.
TGTGCCAGTATGGACAGAACGAACACTGAAGCTTTCTTT
CASMDRTNTEAFF
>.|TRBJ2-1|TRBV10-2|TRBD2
TGCGCCAGCAGTGATTATTGGGTCTCTAGCGGGGACAATGAGCAGTTCTTC
CASSDYWVSSGDNEQFF
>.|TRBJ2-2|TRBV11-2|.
TGTGCCAGCAGGCCAGATACGAACACCGGGGAGCTGTTTTTT
CASRPDTNTGELFF
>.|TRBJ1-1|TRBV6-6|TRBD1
TGTGCCAGCAGCACCTGGACAGGGAGGTCTGAAGCTTTCTTT
CASSTWTGRSEAFF
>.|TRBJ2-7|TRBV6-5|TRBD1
TGTGCCAGCAGTCCGTACAGGGGGCCCTACGAGCAGTACTTC
CASSPYRGPYEQYF
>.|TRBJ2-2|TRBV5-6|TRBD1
TGTGCCAGCAGCTCTCTTACAGGGGGCAGTACCGGGGAGCTGTTTTTT
CASSSLTGGSTGELFF
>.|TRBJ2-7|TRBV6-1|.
TGTGCCAGCAGTGAAGCGGTAGCGTGGGAGCAGTACTTC
CASSEAVAWEQYF
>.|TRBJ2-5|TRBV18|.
TGTGCCAGCTCCCTAAGTAAAGAGACCCAGTACTTC
CASSLSKETQYF
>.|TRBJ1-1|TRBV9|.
TGTGCCAGCAGCGTAGAGGCGGGTCGGGCTGAAGCTTTCTTT
CASSVEAGRAEAFF
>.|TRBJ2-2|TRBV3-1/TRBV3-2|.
TGTGCCAGCAGTTTCATTAACACCGGGGAGCTGTTTTTT
CASSFINTGELFF
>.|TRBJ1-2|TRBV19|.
TGTGCCAGTAGACTGGACAACAACTATGGCTACACCTTC
CASRLDNNYGYTF
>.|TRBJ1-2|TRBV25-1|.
TGTGCCAGCATTGGGGGCCATGGCTACACCTTC
CASIGGHGYTF
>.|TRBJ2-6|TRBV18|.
TGTGCCAGCTCCCCCGAGGGGGACATTCGGCCTGGGGCCAACGTCCTGACTTTC
CASSPEGDIRPGANVLTF
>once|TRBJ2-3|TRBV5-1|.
TGCGCCAGCAGCCTCCAGGGTTCGACAGCAGATACGCAGTATTTT
CASSLQGSTADTQYF
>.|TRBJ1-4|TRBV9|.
TGTGCCAGCAGCGTAGACCGGGGGGAAAAACTGTTTTTT
CASSVDRGEKLFF
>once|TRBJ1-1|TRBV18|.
TGTGCCAGCTCCCGAAACAGTGGTTGGACTGAAGCTTTCTTT
CASSRNSGWTEAFF
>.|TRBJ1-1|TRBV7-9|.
TGTGCCAGCAGCTTACAATTTAACAGGGAGAAAACTGAAGCTTTCTTT
CASSLQFNREKTEAFF
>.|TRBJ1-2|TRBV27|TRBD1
TGTGCCAGCAGTTTATCGGACAGGGATGGCTACACCTTC
CASSLSDRDGYTF
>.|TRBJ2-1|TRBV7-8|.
TGTGCCAGCAGCTTAGCGCTCCGGTACAATGAGCAGTTCTTC
CASSLALRYNEQFF
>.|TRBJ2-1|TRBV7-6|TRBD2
TGTGCCAGCAGCTTTGCGGGAGTCAATGAGCAGTTCTTC
CASSFAGVNEQFF
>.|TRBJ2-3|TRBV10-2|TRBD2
TGCGCCAGCAGTGAGGGCGGGGGGGCGAGGACAGATACGCAGTATTTT
CASSEGGGARTDTQYF